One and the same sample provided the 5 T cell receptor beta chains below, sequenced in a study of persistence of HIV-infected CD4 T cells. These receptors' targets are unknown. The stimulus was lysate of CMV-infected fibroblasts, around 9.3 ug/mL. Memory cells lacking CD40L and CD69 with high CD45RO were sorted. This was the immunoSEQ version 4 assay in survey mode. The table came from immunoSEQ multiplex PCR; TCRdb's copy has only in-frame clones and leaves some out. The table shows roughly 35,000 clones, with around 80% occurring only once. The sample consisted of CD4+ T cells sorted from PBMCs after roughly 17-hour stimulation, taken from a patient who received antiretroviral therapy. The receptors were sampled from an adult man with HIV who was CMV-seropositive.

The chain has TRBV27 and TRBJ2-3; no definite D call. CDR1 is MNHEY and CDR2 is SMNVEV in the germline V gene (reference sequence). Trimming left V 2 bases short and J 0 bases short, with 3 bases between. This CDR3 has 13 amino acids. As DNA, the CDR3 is TGTGCCAGCAGTTTAACTAGCACAGATACGCAGTATTTT. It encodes CASSLTSTDTQYF.

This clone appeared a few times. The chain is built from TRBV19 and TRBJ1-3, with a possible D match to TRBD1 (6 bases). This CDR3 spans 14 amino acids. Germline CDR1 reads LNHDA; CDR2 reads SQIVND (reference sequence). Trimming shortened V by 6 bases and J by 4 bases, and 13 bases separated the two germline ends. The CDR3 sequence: CASSLGTGGNTIYF. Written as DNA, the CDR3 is TGTGCCAGTAGCCTCGGAACAGGGGGAAACACCATATATTTT.

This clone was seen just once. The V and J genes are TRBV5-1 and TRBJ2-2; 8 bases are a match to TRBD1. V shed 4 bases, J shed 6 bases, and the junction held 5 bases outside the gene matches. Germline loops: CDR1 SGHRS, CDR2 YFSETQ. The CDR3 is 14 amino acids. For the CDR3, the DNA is TGCGCCAGCAGCCTGGGACAGGTAGCCGGGGAGCTGTTTTTT. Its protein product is CASSLGQVAGELFF.

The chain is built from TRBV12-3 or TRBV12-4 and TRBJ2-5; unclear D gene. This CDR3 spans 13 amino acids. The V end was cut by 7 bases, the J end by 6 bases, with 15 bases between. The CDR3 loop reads CASTRARRKTQYF. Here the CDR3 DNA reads TGTGCCAGCACCCGGGCCCGGCGGAAGACCCAGTACTTC.

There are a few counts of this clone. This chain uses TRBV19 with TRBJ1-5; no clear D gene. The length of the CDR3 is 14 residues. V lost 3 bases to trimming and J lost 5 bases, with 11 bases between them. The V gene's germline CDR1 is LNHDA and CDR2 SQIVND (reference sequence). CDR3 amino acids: CASSIGGPHQPQHF. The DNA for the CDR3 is TGTGCCAGTAGTATTGGAGGACCCCATCAGCCCCAGCATTTT.